This is a list of T cell receptor beta chains from one sample in a study of blood T cell repertoires in COVID-19. TCRdb keeps only in-frame clones here, not all; method: immunoSEQ multiplex PCR. The table lists about 140,000 clones, over 80% of them singletons. Sequencing was performed on peripheral blood. These receptors all stem from a man aged 60 to 69 with active or convalescent COVID-19. Each CDR3 is given with its conserved first and last residue. D genes are given only for firm matches. Clone size appears in some rows only: once, few, many, or a class for an expanded clone.

clone_size j_call d_call v_call cdr3_aa cdr3_nt
. TRBJ2-1 . TRBV27 CASWPGQTGHEQFF TGTGCCAGCTGGCCGGGACAAACCGGGCATGAGCAGTTCTTC
once TRBJ2-2 TRBD1 TRBV5-6 CASSRDRVTGELFF TGTGCCAGCAGCCGGGACAGGGTCACCGGGGAGCTGTTTTTT
once TRBJ2-3 . TRBV19 CASSIRQGGIHTQYF TGTGCCAGTAGTATCAGACAGGGAGGCATCCATACGCAGTATTTT
. TRBJ2-7 TRBD2 TRBV27 CASRARASGVYEQYF TGTGCCAGCAGAGCCAGGGCTAGCGGGGTCTACGAGCAGTACTTC
. TRBJ2-3 TRBD1 TRBV11-2 CASSLVGTGTTDTQYF TGTGCCAGCAGCTTAGTTGGGACAGGGACGACCGATACGCAGTATTTT
. TRBJ1-4 TRBD1 TRBV25-1 CASSATPGQDNEKLFF TGTGCCAGCAGTGCTACTCCGGGACAGGATAATGAAAAACTGTTTTTT
. TRBJ2-1 TRBD2 TRBV13 CASSYGLAGNEQFF TGTGCCAGCAGCTATGGACTAGCGGGCAATGAGCAGTTCTTC
. TRBJ2-1 . TRBV7-3 CASSFGNNEQFF TGTGCCAGCAGCTTCGGTAACAATGAGCAGTTCTTC
. TRBJ2-5 TRBD1 TRBV24-1 CATGRTGSETQYF TGTGCCACCGGCCGGACAGGGTCGGAGACCCAGTACTTC
. TRBJ2-1 TRBD2 TRBV11-3 CASSLAGTSGSSLSNEQFF TGTGCCAGCAGCTTAGCCGGGACTAGCGGGAGCTCTTTGAGCAATGAGCAGTTCTTC
. TRBJ1-1 TRBD1 TRBV19 CASTWDSLNTEAFF TGTGCCAGTACCTGGGACAGTCTGAACACTGAAGCTTTCTTT
once TRBJ2-1 . TRBV11-3 CASSLGGTLNEQFF TGTGCCAGCAGCTTAGGAGGGACTTTAAATGAGCAGTTCTTC
. TRBJ1-5 . TRBV19 CASRYSNQPQHF TGTGCCAGTCGTTATAGCAATCAGCCCCAGCATTTT
once TRBJ1-2 . TRBV12-3/TRBV12-4 CASSFNTNYGYTF TGTGCCAGCAGTTTTAACACTAACTATGGCTACACCTTC
. TRBJ2-6 . TRBV19 CATRPVGANVLTF TGTGCCACTAGGCCGGTGGGGGCCAACGTCCTGACTTTC
. TRBJ2-2 TRBD1 TRBV7-9 CASSGQANTGELFF TGTGCCAGCAGCGGACAGGCGAACACCGGGGAGCTGTTTTTT
. TRBJ2-7 TRBD2 TRBV6-5 CASSYSPGGLTYEQYF TGTGCCAGCAGTTACTCACCGGGAGGCCTTACCTACGAGCAGTACTTC
. TRBJ1-6 TRBD1 TRBV7-9 CASSTTGGISPLHF TGTGCCAGCAGCACGACAGGGGGTATTTCACCCCTCCACTTT
. TRBJ1-2 . TRBV6-5 CASSQGINYGYTF TGTGCCAGCAGCCAGGGGATTAACTATGGCTACACCTTC
. TRBJ2-5 . TRBV15 CATSREDLVGAQYF TGTGCCACCAGCAGAGAAGATCTCGTAGGGGCCCAGTACTTC
. TRBJ1-4 TRBD1 TRBV6-2/TRBV6-3 CASSNRGVEKLFF TGTGCCAGCAGTAACAGGGGTGTGGAAAAACTGTTTTTT
. TRBJ1-2 . TRBV7-2 CASSFSGYYGYTF TGTGCCAGCAGCTTCTCGGGGTACTATGGCTACACCTTC
few TRBJ1-2 TRBD1 TRBV28 CASSFPLGTGDSNYGYTF TGTGCCAGCAGTTTCCCTTTGGGGACAGGGGACTCTAACTATGGCTACACCTTC
. TRBJ2-5 TRBD2 TRBV4-1 CASSQDRTSYRETQYF TGCGCCAGCAGCCAAGATAGGACTAGCTACCGGGAGACCCAGTACTTC
few TRBJ2-2 . TRBV5-1 CASSWGVGRELFF TGCGCCAGCAGCTGGGGGGTCGGACGGGAGCTGTTTTTT
. TRBJ1-2 TRBD1 TRBV2 CASSGQGLEGYTF TGTGCCAGCAGTGGACAGGGTCTGGAGGGCTACACCTTC
. TRBJ1-3 . TRBV7-9 CASSLAGAGVAYF TGTGCCAGCAGCTTAGCGGGGGCGGGCGTCGCGTATTTT
. TRBJ1-4 . TRBV11-2 CASSLMGHDNEKLFF TGTGCCAGCAGCTTAATGGGACACGACAATGAAAAACTGTTTTTT
. TRBJ2-1 TRBD1 TRBV30 CAWSPDRYNEQFF TGTGCCTGGAGTCCGGACAGGTACAATGAGCAGTTCTTC
. TRBJ2-7 . TRBV24-1 CATSDWDTYEQYF TGTGCCACCAGTGATTGGGACACCTACGAGCAGTACTTC
. TRBJ1-1 . TRBV6-5 CASSLQTDLNTEAFF TGTGCCAGCAGTCTTCAGACAGATTTGAACACTGAAGCTTTCTTT
. TRBJ2-7 TRBD2 TRBV9 CASSVGASGAYEQYF TGTGCCAGCAGCGTAGGAGCTAGCGGGGCCTACGAGCAGTACTTC
. TRBJ2-1 . TRBV28 CASSPVPRERAYNEQFF TGTGCCAGCAGTCCCGTCCCCCGGGAGCGGGCCTACAATGAGCAGTTCTTC
. TRBJ2-2 TRBD2 TRBV6-1 CASSVNGLAGVRTGELFF TGTGCCAGCAGTGTAAATGGACTAGCGGGAGTTCGGACCGGGGAGCTGTTTTTT
few TRBJ1-1 . TRBV25-1 CASSEATRAFF TGTGCCAGCAGTGAAGCAACGCGCGCTTTCTTT
. TRBJ1-6 . TRBV7-2 CASSLGGGTASPLHF TGTGCCAGCAGCTTAGGGGGCGGGACCGCGTCACCCCTCCACTTT
. TRBJ2-5 . TRBV28 CASSQITGYSPRETQYF TGTGCCAGCAGCCAGATTACAGGGTATAGCCCAAGAGAGACCCAGTACTTC
few TRBJ1-5 . TRBV28 CASASVDQPQHF TGTGCCAGCGCCTCGGTAGATCAGCCCCAGCATTTT
. TRBJ2-7 . TRBV5-1 CASSLASGDLDEQYF TGCGCCAGCAGCTTGGCGTCGGGAGATCTCGACGAGCAGTACTTC
. TRBJ2-7 TRBD1 TRBV2 CASSRDSPYEQYF TGTGCCAGCAGCCGGGACAGTCCCTACGAGCAGTACTTC
. TRBJ1-1 . TRBV28 CASRLGLSGEAFF TGTGCCAGCAGGCTTGGACTGTCCGGGGAAGCTTTCTTT
. TRBJ2-5 TRBD2 TRBV28 CASRHTGGQETQYF TGTGCCAGCAGACACACGGGGGGGCAAGAGACCCAGTACTTC